Listed below are T cell receptor beta chains from one sample, sequenced in a study of Graves' ophthalmopathy and Graves' hyperthyroidism. TCRdb recomputed calls from the multiplex PCR reads with MiXCR, one row per CDR3 protein. This repertoire shows 600,000 to 950,000 distinct CDR3 sequences, roughly 40% found once; its top ten account for 35% to 55%. Material: peripheral blood. The receptors come from an adult man with Graves' ophthalmopathy. The CDR3 runs from the conserved cysteine through the conserved F or W. Fields, in order: clone size, J gene, D gene, V gene, CDR3 protein, CDR3 DNA. D genes are given only for firm matches. Size is stated for part of the rows, as once, few or many counts, or as a class when the clone is expanded.

clone_size: NA; j_call: TRBJ2-5; d_call: NA; v_call: TRBV9; cdr3_aa: CASSVAPPDFETQYF; cdr3_nt: TGTGCCAGCAGCGTAGCGCCGCCGGATTTCGAGACCCAGTACTTC
clone_size: many; j_call: TRBJ2-7; d_call: NA; v_call: TRBV29-1; cdr3_aa: CSAEGERQYF; cdr3_nt: TGCAGCGCGGAGGGGGAGAGGCAGTACTTC
clone_size: many; j_call: TRBJ2-5; d_call: NA; v_call: TRBV7-9; cdr3_aa: CASSPMLLETQYF; cdr3_nt: TGTGCCAGCAGCCCCATGCTTCTGGAGACCCAGTACTTC
clone_size: many; j_call: TRBJ1-5; d_call: TRBD1; v_call: TRBV19; cdr3_aa: CASTEPGQKEPQHF; cdr3_nt: TGTGCCAGTACCGAGCCGGGACAGAAGGAGCCCCAGCATTTT
clone_size: many; j_call: TRBJ1-5; d_call: TRBD1; v_call: TRBV10-3; cdr3_aa: CAISPTGSGRQPQHF; cdr3_nt: TGTGCCATCAGTCCGACAGGGTCGGGACGTCAGCCCCAGCATTTT
clone_size: NA; j_call: TRBJ2-2; d_call: TRBD2; v_call: TRBV20-1; cdr3_aa: CSAKSGGALNTGELFF; cdr3_nt: TGCAGTGCTAAATCGGGGGGGGCCCTGAACACCGGGGAGCTGTTTTTT
clone_size: NA; j_call: TRBJ1-5; d_call: NA; v_call: TRBV5-5; cdr3_aa: CASSLRSVQPQHF; cdr3_nt: TGTGCCAGCAGCTTGAGGTCAGTCCAGCCCCAGCATTTT
clone_size: NA; j_call: TRBJ2-3; d_call: TRBD1; v_call: TRBV15; cdr3_aa: CATSRVYRGTDTQYF; cdr3_nt: TGTGCCACCAGCAGAGTCTACAGGGGAACAGATACGCAGTATTTT
clone_size: many; j_call: TRBJ1-2; d_call: NA; v_call: TRBV10-3; cdr3_aa: CAISEEAPWGYTF; cdr3_nt: TGTGCCATCAGTGAGGAGGCCCCATGGGGCTACACCTTC
clone_size: NA; j_call: TRBJ1-3; d_call: NA; v_call: TRBV12-3/TRBV12-4; cdr3_aa: CASSWQLTPGNTIYF; cdr3_nt: TGTGCCAGCAGTTGGCAGTTGACACCTGGAAACACCATATATTTT
clone_size: once; j_call: TRBJ1-2; d_call: NA; v_call: TRBV29-1; cdr3_aa: CSRDGHYGYTF; cdr3_nt: TGCAGCCGTGACGGACACTATGGCTACACCTTC
clone_size: many; j_call: TRBJ1-4; d_call: NA; v_call: TRBV19; cdr3_aa: CASWSGEKLFF; cdr3_nt: TGTGCCAGTTGGAGCGGTGAAAAACTGTTTTTT
clone_size: NA; j_call: TRBJ2-6; d_call: TRBD1; v_call: TRBV2; cdr3_aa: CASSDRGLGANVLTF; cdr3_nt: TGTGCCAGCAGTGACAGGGGGCTTGGGGCCAACGTCCTGACTTTC
clone_size: many; j_call: TRBJ1-1; d_call: NA; v_call: TRBV7-3; cdr3_aa: CASSLSVMNTEAFF; cdr3_nt: TGTGCCAGCAGCTTATCGGTAATGAACACTGAAGCTTTCTTT
clone_size: many; j_call: TRBJ2-7; d_call: NA; v_call: TRBV11-2; cdr3_aa: CASSLVGTEQYF; cdr3_nt: TGTGCCAGCAGCTTAGTTGGAACCGAGCAGTACTTC
clone_size: few; j_call: TRBJ1-2; d_call: NA; v_call: TRBV12-3/TRBV12-4; cdr3_aa: CASSLSLSGGGYTF; cdr3_nt: TGTGCCAGCAGTTTATCTTTGTCGGGTGGCGGCTACACCTTC
clone_size: NA; j_call: TRBJ1-1; d_call: NA; v_call: TRBV29-1; cdr3_aa: CSLGVITNTEAFF; cdr3_nt: TGCAGCTTAGGGGTCATCACGAACACTGAAGCTTTCTTT
clone_size: NA; j_call: TRBJ2-7; d_call: TRBD2; v_call: TRBV9; cdr3_aa: CASSVGASGAREQYF; cdr3_nt: TGTGCCAGCAGCGTAGGCGCTAGCGGGGCCCGTGAGCAGTACTTC
clone_size: NA; j_call: TRBJ2-5; d_call: TRBD2; v_call: TRBV20-1; cdr3_aa: CSAIASGLAYQETQYF; cdr3_nt: TGCAGTGCTATCGCTTCGGGACTAGCGTATCAAGAGACCCAGTACTTC
clone_size: NA; j_call: TRBJ1-5; d_call: NA; v_call: TRBV24-1; cdr3_aa: CARDPRGGNQPQHF; cdr3_nt: TGTGCTAGAGATCCCAGGGGAGGCAATCAGCCCCAGCATTTT
clone_size: few; j_call: TRBJ2-2; d_call: TRBD1; v_call: TRBV12-3/TRBV12-4; cdr3_aa: CATRLGQANTGELFF; cdr3_nt: TGTGCCACCAGGTTGGGACAGGCGAACACCGGGGAGCTGTTTTTT
clone_size: many; j_call: TRBJ2-5; d_call: TRBD1; v_call: TRBV12-3/TRBV12-4; cdr3_aa: CASSPGQTRVAQYF; cdr3_nt: TGTGCCAGCAGCCCGGGACAGACAAGAGTGGCCCAGTACTTC
clone_size: once; j_call: TRBJ1-6; d_call: NA; v_call: TRBV25-1; cdr3_aa: CASSDSAGEQGGNSPLHF; cdr3_nt: TGTGCCAGCAGTGATAGTGCCGGGGAGCAGGGCGGTAATTCACCCCTCCACTTT
clone_size: NA; j_call: TRBJ1-2; d_call: NA; v_call: TRBV2; cdr3_aa: CAWDHQGNTF; cdr3_nt: TGTGCCTGGGACCACCAGGGAAACACCTTC
clone_size: NA; j_call: TRBJ2-7; d_call: TRBD2; v_call: TRBV7-2; cdr3_aa: CASSVGSSGGVGYEQYF; cdr3_nt: TGTGCCAGCAGCGTAGGATCTTCGGGAGGGGTGGGCTACGAGCAGTACTTC